The 30 T cell receptor beta chains below come from one sample, sequenced in a study of response to subunit inactivated influenza vaccine. TCRdb recomputed calls from the RT-PCR reads with MiXCR, one row per CDR3 protein. The sample lists approximately 530,000 distinct CDR3 sequences, less than 10% occurring once. The material sequenced was PBMCs from blood, taken about 23 months after vaccination. The source is a man between 50 and 75 years old who received an inactivated influenza vaccine.

This clonotype has a handful of counts. The V call is TRBV11-1, the J call TRBJ2-4, with D possibly matching TRBD2 (6 bases). V shed 6 bases and J shed 0 bases, with 24 bases lying between them. The CDR3 length is 19 residues. Germline CDR1 and CDR2: SGHAT and FQDESV (reference sequence). CDR3 nucleotides: TGTGCCAGCAGTCCCATAGGGAGGACTACCGAACTAGCCAAAAACATTCAGTACTTC. Protein: CASSPIGRTTELAKNIQYF.

V and J are TRBV9 and TRBJ2-7; 10 positions agree with TRBD1. The CDR3 totals 15 residues. Germline CDR1 reads SGDLS; CDR2 reads YYNGEE. The junction had 7 bases not matched to a gene; V was cut back by 4 bases and J by 3 bases. CDR3 in DNA: TGTGCCAGCAGCATTAGCGGACAGGGGGACTACGAGCAGTACTTC. This codes for CASSISGQGDYEQYF.

The sample holds a few counts of this clonotype. V usage is TRBV7-9 and J usage is TRBJ2-3, with TRBD2 as a possible D gene (5 bases). This CDR3 comprises 15 residues. Trimming took off 6 bases at V and 3 bases at J, with 16 bases between the two ends. Germline CDR1 and CDR2: SEHNR and FQNEAQ (reference sequence). The CDR3 spells CASRHAPGGTDTQYF. The CDR3 coding sequence is TGTGCCAGCAGACATGCTCCAGGCGGGACAGATACGCAGTATTTT.

The V call is TRBV7-2, the J call TRBJ2-7; 8 nucleotides match TRBD1. CDR3 length: 15 amino acids. Germline V gene sequence: CDR1 SGHTA, CDR2 FQGNSA. J lost 3 bases, V lost 0 bases, and 4 bases had no gene match. DNA for the CDR3: TGTGCCAGCAGCTTAGCCCGACAGGGGTACTACGAGCAGTACTTC. The encoded protein is CASSLARQGYYEQYF.

This clonotype was counted many times. The chain uses TRBV7-8 and TRBJ2-7, with D maybe TRBD1 (5 bases). The germline V gene encodes CDR1 SGHVS and CDR2 FQNEAQ. V was clipped by 1 base and J by 0 bases, with 10 bases between them. This CDR3 is 15 amino acids long. CDR3 nucleotides: TGTGCCAGCAGCTTAGGTCCAGGGTACTCCTACGAGCAGTACTTC. Translation gives CASSLGPGYSYEQYF.

A few counts support this clonotype. The chain couples TRBV28 to TRBJ2-1; possible D gene TRBD2, 6 bases. This CDR3 comprises 15 residues. Trimming removed 3 bases at V and 3 bases at J, with 12 bases between. Germline V gene lookup returns CDR1 MDHEN and CDR2 SYDVKM. The CDR3 DNA follows: TGTGCCAGCAGTTTGGCGGGGAAAAACTACAATGAGCAGTTCTTC. Translating it yields CASSLAGKNYNEQFF.

As regards this clonotype: At one boundary the junction diverges from the germline segment, which might be a read error. This chain connects TRBV28 to TRBJ2-2; TRBD1 agrees at 9 bases. The CDR3 extends over 17 amino acids. In germline, CDR1 is MDHEN, CDR2 SYDVKM. The CDR3 here is CASSSWGDRAKTGELFF. The CDR3 region has the DNA TGTGCCAGCAGTTCGTGGGGGGACAGGGCGAAAACCGGGGAGCTGTTTTTT.

There are many counts of this clonotype. The gene calls are TRBV6-2 or TRBV6-3 and TRBJ2-1; 9 bases fit TRBD2. CDR3 length: 17 amino acids. Trimming removed 5 bases from V and 0 bases from J; junction bases left unmatched: 8. Germline-derived CDR1 and CDR2 are MNHEY and SVGEGT. The CDR3 nucleotides are TGTGCCAGCAGTCGTCTAGCGGGGCCCACCTCCTACAATGAGCAGTTCTTC. It yields the protein CASSRLAGPTSYNEQFF.

J is TRBJ2-3 and V is TRBV20-1; 10 bases agree with TRBD1. CDR1 is DFQATT and CDR2 is SNEGSKA in the germline V gene (reference sequence). The CDR3 is made up of 16 amino acids. V was pared by 0 bases and J by 4 bases, with 7 bases of the junction left unmatched. CDR3 residues: CSARDPGTGVSDTQYF. In DNA form, the CDR3 reads TGCAGTGCTAGAGATCCCGGGACAGGGGTTTCAGATACGCAGTATTTT.

This clonotype was counted only a few times. The J gene is TRBJ2-6, the V gene TRBV28; D remains unclear. V gave up 3 bases and J gave up 0 bases, with 9 bases separating them. Germline values: CDR1 MDHEN, CDR2 SYDVKM. There are 16 residues in the CDR3. The CDR3 loop reads CASSFLLSSGANVLTF. CDR3 coding DNA: TGTGCCAGCAGTTTTTTGCTGAGCTCTGGGGCCAACGTCCTGACTTTC.

This clonotype was detected only a few times. The chain links TRBV5-6 to TRBJ2-1, with unresolved D. This CDR3 is built from 11 residues. V was pared by 0 bases and J by 12 bases, with 7 bases between. The germline V gene encodes CDR1 SGHDT and CDR2 YYEEEE. CDR3: CASSLVGPQFF. Written as DNA, the CDR3 is TGTGCCAGCAGCTTGGTGGGTCCGCAGTTCTTC.

This clonotype showed up just a few times. The V and J genes are TRBV5-6 and TRBJ1-1; D remains unclear. Germline V gene data show CDR1 as SGHDT and CDR2 as YYEEEE. This CDR3 is 14 amino acids long. Trimming shortened V by 0 bases and J by 5 bases, and 11 bases separated the two germline ends. CDR3 nucleotide sequence: TGTGCCAGCAGCTTGGCGCTGAGTCGGACTGAAGCTTTCTTT. It encodes CASSLALSRTEAFF.

As for this clonotype: Its ends do not fully match the called genes, so a read error is possible. The chain combines TRBV20-1 with TRBJ2-1, with TRBD2 identical over 12 bases. This CDR3 spans 12 amino acids. Germline loops: CDR1 DFQATT, CDR2 SNEGSKA (reference sequence). CDR3 DNA: TGCAGGGCTAGCGGGGGGGACAATGAGCAGTTCTTC. Amino acid sequence: CRASGGDNEQFF.

This chain connects TRBV4-3 to TRBJ2-1, with D perhaps TRBD1 (5 bases). The CDR3 covers 15 residues. Trimming took off 0 bases at V and 5 bases at J, with 11 bases between the two ends. Germline lookup yields CDR1 LGHNA and CDR2 YSLEER. The CDR3: CASSQDRSGHNEQFF. The CDR3 nucleotides are TGCGCCAGCAGCCAAGATCGATCAGGGCACAATGAGCAGTTCTTC.

This clonotype has ten or more counts. This chain links TRBV20-1 with TRBJ1-5; possible D gene TRBD1, 6 bases. The CDR3 has 14 residues. V was shortened by 6 bases and J by 6 bases, with 18 bases between the two germline ends. CDR1 is DFQATT, CDR2 SNEGSKA, per germline (reference sequence). This CDR3 reads CSAYDRSSGQPQHF. The CDR3, as DNA: TGCAGTGCGTACGACAGGAGTTCGGGTCAGCCCCAGCATTTT.

The chain uses TRBV5-6 and TRBJ2-3, with 9 nucleotides matching TRBD2. V lost 8 bases and J lost 6; bases outside the gene matches: 7. The CDR3 is made up of 13 amino acids. Per the germline V gene, CDR1 is SGHDT and CDR2 is YYEEEE. CDR3 nucleotides: TGTGCCAGTAGAGCGGGGGGTTCGGATACGCAGTATTTT. Protein: CASRAGGSDTQYF.

This clonotype was counted once. The V gene is TRBV20-1, the J gene TRBJ2-7, with D perhaps given as TRBD1 or TRBD2 (5 bases each). The V and J ends lost 2 bases and 6 bases respectively, with 20 bases between them. The CDR3 sequence is 15 residues long. Germline lookup yields CDR1 DFQATT and CDR2 SNEGSKA (reference sequence). CDR3 sequence (DNA): TGCAGTGCTAGAACATTTACGGGACGCCTGGGCGAGCAGTACTTC. It is translated as CSARTFTGRLGEQYF.

The genes are TRBV4-2 and TRBJ1-2; TRBD1 agrees at 7 bases. The V segment lost 4 bases and the J segment 5 bases; nucleotides outside the gene matches: 4. This CDR3 contains 13 residues. The germline V gene has CDR1 LGHNA and CDR2 YNFKEQ. The CDR3 nucleotides are TGTGCCAGCAGCCTCCAGGGGGAGTATGGCTACACCTTC. The encoded protein is CASSLQGEYGYTF.

The rearrangement joins TRBV5-1 to TRBJ2-7; 10 positions match TRBD1. Trimming took 4 bases from V and 5 from J; bases not matched to a gene: 9. This CDR3 contains 15 residues. The germline CDR1 and CDR2 sequences are SGHRS and YFSETQ. CDR3 sequence: CASSPGTGDLNEQYF. CDR3 nucleotides: TGCGCCAGCAGCCCGGGGACAGGGGACCTCAACGAGCAGTACTTC.

Ten or more counts support this clonotype. The chain couples TRBV12-3 or TRBV12-4 to TRBJ2-1; 9 bases map to TRBD2. With 2 bases clipped from V and 2 bases from J, the junction kept 4 bases outside the gene matches. The CDR3 has 16 amino acids. The CDR3 loop reads CASSLRAGGPYNEQFF. The CDR3 DNA reads TGTGCCAGCAGTTTAAGGGCGGGAGGGCCCTACAATGAGCAGTTCTTC.

This chain links TRBV5-8 with TRBJ2-1, with 11 positions matching TRBD2. V gave up 3 bases and J gave up 4 bases; unmatched junction bases: 9. Germline CDR1 SGHTS, CDR2 YDEGEE. The CDR3 is made up of 17 amino acids. The CDR3 coding sequence is TGTGCCAGCAGCTCGAGTCTACTAGCGGGGGTATACAATGAGCAGTTCTTC. Translation gives CASSSSLLAGVYNEQFF.

The CDR3 loop reads CASSQDLVGQGLLGEQFF. As DNA, the CDR3 is TGCGCCAGCAGCCAAGATCTTGTCGGGCAGGGCCTTTTAGGTGAGCAGTTCTTC. This chain links TRBV4-3 with TRBJ2-1, with D tentatively TRBD1 (5 bases). Germline CDR1 LGHNA, CDR2 YSLEER. Trimming cost V 0 bases and J 9 bases, with 24 bases left between them. The CDR3 runs 18 residues.

This clonotype appeared many times. The chain employs TRBV5-1 and TRBJ2-7; TRBD2 aligns across 7 bases. Looked up from germline, CDR1 is SGHRS and CDR2 is YFSETQ. This CDR3 contains 14 residues. Unmatched junction bases numbered 6, after V lost 1 base and J lost 5 bases. The CDR3, as DNA: TGCGCCAGCAGCTTGTGGGAGGGCCAGGACGAGCAGTACTTC. It translates to CASSLWEGQDEQYF.

This clonotype was recorded a few times. The V gene is TRBV5-6, the J gene TRBJ1-2; unclear D gene. CDR1 is SGHDT, CDR2 YYEEEE, per germline. This CDR3 is 12 amino acids long. V dropped 6 bases and J dropped 7 bases, with 13 bases sitting between them. The CDR3 protein is CASTSALGGYTF. The CDR3 coding sequence is TGTGCCAGCACCTCCGCCCTGGGTGGCTACACCTTC. Using reference TRBV5-6 and TRBJ1-2 for the parts outside the CDR3, the full variable domain is DAGVTQSPTHLIKTRGQQVTLRCSPKSGHDTVSWYQQALGQGPQFIFQYYEEEERQRGNFPDRFSGHQFPNYSSELNVNALLLGDSALYLCASTSALGGYTFGSGTRLTVV.

This clonotype was counted between two and nine times. The chain combines TRBV5-6 with TRBJ2-2, with 7 bases that match TRBD2. Looked up from germline, CDR1 is SGHDT and CDR2 is YYEEEE. Trimming cost V 4 bases and J 7 bases; bases outside gene matches: 10. The CDR3 sequence is 15 residues long. CDR3: CASSPGLGPGGELFF. DNA of the CDR3: TGTGCCAGCAGCCCCGGACTAGGGCCCGGCGGGGAGCTGTTTTTT.

This clonotype was counted only a few times. This chain links TRBV5-1 with TRBJ1-2, with a possible D match to TRBD1 (5 bases). The V end was cut by 4 bases, the J end by 4 bases, with 14 bases between. The CDR3 is made up of 14 amino acids. CDR1 SGHRS and CDR2 YFSETQ come from the germline V gene. The CDR3 sequence is CASSPAGLSYGYTF. CDR3 DNA: TGCGCCAGCAGCCCCGCGGGACTGAGCTATGGCTACACCTTC. The entire variable domain, with the rest obtained from reference TRBV5-1 and TRBJ1-2, is as follows: KAGVTQTPRYLIKTRGQQVTLSCSPISGHRSVSWYQQTPGQGLQFLFEYFSETQRNKGNFPGRFSGRQFSNSRSEMNVSTLELGDSALYLCASSPAGLSYGYTFGSGTRLTVV.

This clonotype was seen a handful of times. This sequence joins TRBV2 and TRBJ2-7; perhaps D is TRBD1 or TRBD2 (5 bases each). The length of the CDR3 is 16 residues. The germline V gene has CDR1 SNHLY and CDR2 FYNNEI. V lost 6 bases, J lost 0 bases, and 18 bases lay in between. The CDR3 region has the DNA TGTGCCAGCAGAAATCCGGGACCAAGGAGCTCCTACGAGCAGTACTTC. Its translation is CASRNPGPRSSYEQYF.

The sample holds a few counts of this clonotype. Here the CDR3 reads CASSYSGRSSTGELFF. The DNA for the CDR3 is TGTGCCAGCAGTTACTCGGGCAGGTCTTCGACCGGGGAGCTGTTTTTT. This chain links TRBV6-5 with TRBJ2-2; D gene unclear. CDR3 size: 16 residues. CDR1 is MNHEY, CDR2 SVGAGI, per germline. With 0 bases removed from V and 5 bases from J, the gap between germline ends came to 13 bases.

This clonotype was found a few times. This chain connects TRBV20-1 to TRBJ1-1; D uncertain. Germline V lookup: CDR1 DFQATT, CDR2 SNEGSKA (reference sequence). V lost 1 base to trimming and J lost 4 bases, with 13 bases between them. The CDR3 length is 14 residues. The CDR3 reads CSARGLKGATEAFF. CDR3 DNA: TGCAGTGCTAGAGGCCTTAAGGGAGCCACTGAAGCTTTCTTT.

This clonotype has at least ten counts. The rearrangement uses TRBV29-1 and TRBJ1-1; the D gene is possibly TRBD1 (5 bases). The CDR3 spans 10 residues. Germline lookup yields CDR1 SQVTM and CDR2 ANQGSEA. V gave up 4 bases and J gave up 9 bases, with 9 bases separating them. The CDR3 sequence: CSVGDVQAFF. In DNA form, the CDR3 reads TGCAGCGTTGGGGACGTACAAGCTTTCTTT.